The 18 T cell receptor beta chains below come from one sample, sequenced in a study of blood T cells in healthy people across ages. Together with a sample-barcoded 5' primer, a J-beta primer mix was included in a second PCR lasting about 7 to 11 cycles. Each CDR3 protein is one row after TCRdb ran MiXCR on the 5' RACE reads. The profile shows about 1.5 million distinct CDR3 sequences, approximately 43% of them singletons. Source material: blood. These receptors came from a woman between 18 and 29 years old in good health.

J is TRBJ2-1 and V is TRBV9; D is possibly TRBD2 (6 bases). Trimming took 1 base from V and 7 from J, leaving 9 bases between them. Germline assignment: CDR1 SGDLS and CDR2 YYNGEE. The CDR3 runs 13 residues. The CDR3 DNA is TGTGCCAGCAGCGTAACCGGGAGAAATGAGCAGTTCTTC. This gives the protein CASSVTGRNEQFF.

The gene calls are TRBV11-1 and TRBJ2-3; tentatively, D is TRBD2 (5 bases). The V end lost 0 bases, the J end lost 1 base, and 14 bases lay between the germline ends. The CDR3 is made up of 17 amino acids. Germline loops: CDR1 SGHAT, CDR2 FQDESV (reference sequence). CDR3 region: CASSLARASRRTDTQYF. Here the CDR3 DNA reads TGTGCCAGCAGCTTAGCGAGGGCTAGCCGACGCACAGATACGCAGTATTTT.

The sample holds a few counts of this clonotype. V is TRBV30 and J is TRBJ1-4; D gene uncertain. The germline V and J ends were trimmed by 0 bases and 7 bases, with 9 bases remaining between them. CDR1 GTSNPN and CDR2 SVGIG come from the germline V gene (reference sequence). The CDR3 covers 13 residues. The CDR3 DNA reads TGTGCCTGGAGTGTAGGCTTGAGTGAAAAACTGTTTTTT. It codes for CAWSVGLSEKLFF.

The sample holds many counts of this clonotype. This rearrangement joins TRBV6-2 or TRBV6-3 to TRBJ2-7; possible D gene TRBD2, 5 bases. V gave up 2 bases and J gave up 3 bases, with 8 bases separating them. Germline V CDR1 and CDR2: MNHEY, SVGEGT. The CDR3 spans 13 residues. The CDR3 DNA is TGTGCCAGCAGTTACCGGGGTGACTACGAGCAGTACTTC. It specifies CASSYRGDYEQYF.

The CDR3: CASSQGARRNQPQHF. The CDR3 DNA is TGTGCCAGCAGCCAGGGGGCCCGGAGGAATCAGCCCCAGCATTTT. The chain employs TRBV12-3 or TRBV12-4 and TRBJ1-5, with 8 bases aligning to TRBD1. The CDR3 consists of 15 residues. After removal of 6 bases from V and 4 bases from J, the junction contained 8 bases not matched to a gene.

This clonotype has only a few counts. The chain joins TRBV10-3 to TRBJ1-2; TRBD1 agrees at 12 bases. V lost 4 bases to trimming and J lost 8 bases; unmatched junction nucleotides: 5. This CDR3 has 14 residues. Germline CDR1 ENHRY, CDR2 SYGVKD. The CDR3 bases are TGTGCCATCAGTGCCGGGACAGGGGGCGGCGGCTACACCTTC. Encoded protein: CAISAGTGGGGYTF.

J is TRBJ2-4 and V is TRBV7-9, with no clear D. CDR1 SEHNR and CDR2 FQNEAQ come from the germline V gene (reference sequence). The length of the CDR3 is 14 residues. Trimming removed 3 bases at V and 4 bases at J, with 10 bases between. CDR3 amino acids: CASSFPGIKNIQYF. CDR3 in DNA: TGTGCCAGCAGCTTCCCTGGAATTAAAAACATTCAGTACTTC. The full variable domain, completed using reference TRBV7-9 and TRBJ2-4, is DTGVSQNPRHKITKRGQNVTFRCDPISEHNRLYWYRQTLGQGPEFLTYFQNEAQLEKSRLLSDRFSAERPKGSFSTLEIQRTEQGDSAMYLCASSFPGIKNIQYFGAGTRLSVL.

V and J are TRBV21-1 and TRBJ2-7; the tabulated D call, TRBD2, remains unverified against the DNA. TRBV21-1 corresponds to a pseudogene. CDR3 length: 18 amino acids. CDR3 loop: CASSKGRTSGKSSYEQYF. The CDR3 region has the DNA TGTGCCAGCAGCAAAGGGCGGACTAGCGGCAAAAGCTCCTACGAGCAGTACTTC.

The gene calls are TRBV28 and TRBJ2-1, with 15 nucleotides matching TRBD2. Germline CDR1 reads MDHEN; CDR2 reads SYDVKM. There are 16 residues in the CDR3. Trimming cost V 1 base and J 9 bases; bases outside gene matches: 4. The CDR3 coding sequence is TGTGCCAGCAGTTTATTAGGACTAGCGGGAGGGGGTGAGCAGTTCTTC. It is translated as CASSLLGLAGGGEQFF.

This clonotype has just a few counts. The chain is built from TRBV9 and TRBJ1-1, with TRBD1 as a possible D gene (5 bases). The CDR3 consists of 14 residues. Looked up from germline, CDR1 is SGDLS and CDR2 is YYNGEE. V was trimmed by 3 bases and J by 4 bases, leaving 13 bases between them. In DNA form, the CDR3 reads TGTGCCAGCAGCGCCAGGCAGGGAGCCACTGAAGCTTTCTTT. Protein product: CASSARQGATEAFF.

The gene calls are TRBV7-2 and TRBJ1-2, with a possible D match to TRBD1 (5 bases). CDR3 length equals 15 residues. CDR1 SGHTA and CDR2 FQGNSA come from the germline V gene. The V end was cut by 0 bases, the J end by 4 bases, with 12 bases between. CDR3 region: CASSLATVRSYGYTF. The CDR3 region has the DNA TGTGCCAGCAGCTTAGCGACAGTGCGGAGCTATGGCTACACCTTC. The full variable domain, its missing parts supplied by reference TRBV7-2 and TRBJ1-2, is GAGVSQSPSNKVTEKGKDVELRCDPISGHTALYWYRQSLGQGLEFLIYFQGNSAPDKSGLPSDRFSAERTGGSVSTLTIQRTQQEDSAVYLCASSLATVRSYGYTFGSGTRLTVV.

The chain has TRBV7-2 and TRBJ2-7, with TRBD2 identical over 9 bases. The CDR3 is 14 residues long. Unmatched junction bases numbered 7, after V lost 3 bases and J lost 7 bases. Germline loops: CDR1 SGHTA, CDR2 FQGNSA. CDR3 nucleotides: TGTGCCAGCAGCTTCGCGGGAGGGCCTTTTGAGCAGTACTTC. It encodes CASSFAGGPFEQYF.

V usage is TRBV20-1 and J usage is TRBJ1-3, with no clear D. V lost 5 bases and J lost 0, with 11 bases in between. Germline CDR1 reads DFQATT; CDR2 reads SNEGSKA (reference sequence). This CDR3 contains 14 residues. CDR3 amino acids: CSASGRISGNTIYF. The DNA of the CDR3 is TGCAGTGCTTCAGGACGTATCTCTGGAAACACCATATATTTT.

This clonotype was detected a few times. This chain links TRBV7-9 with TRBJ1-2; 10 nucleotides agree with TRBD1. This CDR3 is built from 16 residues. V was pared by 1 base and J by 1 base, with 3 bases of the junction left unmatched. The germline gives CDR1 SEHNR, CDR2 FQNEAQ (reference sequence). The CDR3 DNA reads TGTGCCAGCAGCTTAGTAGGGACAGGGGTTAACTATGGCTACACCTTC. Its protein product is CASSLVGTGVNYGYTF.

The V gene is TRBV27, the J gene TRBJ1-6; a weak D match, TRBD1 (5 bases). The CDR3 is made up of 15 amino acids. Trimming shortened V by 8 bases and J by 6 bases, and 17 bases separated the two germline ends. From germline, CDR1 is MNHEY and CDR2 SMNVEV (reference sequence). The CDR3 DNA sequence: TGTGCCAGCGCCAGACAAGGGGCAAGTAATTCACCCCTCCACTTT. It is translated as CASARQGASNSPLHF.

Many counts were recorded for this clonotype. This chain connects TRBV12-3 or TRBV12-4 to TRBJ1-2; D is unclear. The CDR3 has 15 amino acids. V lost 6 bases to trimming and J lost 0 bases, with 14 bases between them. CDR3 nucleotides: TGTGCCAGCAGCCCCATCACAGCGACTAACTATGGCTACACCTTC. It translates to CASSPITATNYGYTF.

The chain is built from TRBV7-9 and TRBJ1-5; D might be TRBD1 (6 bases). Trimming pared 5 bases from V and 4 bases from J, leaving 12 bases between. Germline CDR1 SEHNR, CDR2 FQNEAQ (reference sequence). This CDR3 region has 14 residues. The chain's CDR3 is CASSPQGVNQPQHF. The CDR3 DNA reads TGTGCCAGCAGCCCACAGGGCGTTAATCAGCCCCAGCATTTT.

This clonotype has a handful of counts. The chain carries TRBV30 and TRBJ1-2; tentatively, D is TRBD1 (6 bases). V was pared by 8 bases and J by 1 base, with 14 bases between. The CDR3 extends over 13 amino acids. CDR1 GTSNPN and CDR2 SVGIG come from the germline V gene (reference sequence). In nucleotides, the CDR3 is TGTGCCCGCCGGGGGCAGGGTAACTATGGCTACACCTTC. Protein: CARRGQGNYGYTF.